These T cell receptor beta chains were read from a single sample in a study of low-dose radiotherapy and immunotherapy resistance in tumors. Each CDR3 protein gets one entry after TCRdb re-called the reads with MiXCR. Of roughly 100,000 distinct CDR3 sequences in the sample, less than 25% were seen once. Sequenced here: PBMCs, sampled after low-dose radiotherapy plus immunotherapy. The source of these receptors is a male donor with prostate cancer. CDR3s include the opening cysteine and the closing phenylalanine or tryptophan. The D gene is left open where the match is weak. Rows give clone size only sometimes, using once, few, many, or a class for an expanded clone.

d_call,j_call,clone_size,v_call,cdr3_nt,cdr3_aa
-,TRBJ2-2,many,TRBV7-2,TGTGCCAGCAGCTCGCAGTCGGGGGGCCCCAACGGGGAGCTGTTTTTT,CASSSQSGGPNGELFF
TRBD1,TRBJ1-2,once,TRBV12-3/TRBV12-4,TGTGCCAGCAGTTTAACCGGGACAGGGAAAATCGCGAACTATGGCTACACCTTC,CASSLTGTGKIANYGYTF
-,TRBJ2-7,few,TRBV7-2,TGTGCCAGCAGCACCACCTACGAGCAGTACTTC,CASSTTYEQYF
-,TRBJ2-7,many,TRBV6-2/TRBV6-3,TGTGCCAGCAGCCTACCCCAGGGGAACTACGAGCAGTACTTC,CASSLPQGNYEQYF
-,TRBJ2-2,many,TRBV19,TGTGCCAGTAGTATAGCAGCGGGGAACACCGGGGAGCTGTTTTTT,CASSIAAGNTGELFF
TRBD1,TRBJ2-2,many,TRBV20-1,TGCAGTGCTCCGAAACAGGGGGCTGAGACCGGGGAGCTGTTTTTT,CSAPKQGAETGELFF
-,TRBJ2-1,many,TRBV9,TGTGCCAGCAGCGTAGTGGGGTACAATGAGCAGTTCTTC,CASSVVGYNEQFF
-,TRBJ2-3,many,TRBV20-1,TGCAGTGCCAGAGGGACCCTTGAAGATACGCAGTATTTT,CSARGTLEDTQYF
-,TRBJ2-1,once,TRBV6-2/TRBV6-3,TGTGCCAGCAGACCCGGGACTTCCTACAATGAGCAGTTCTTC,CASRPGTSYNEQFF
TRBD1,TRBJ2-7,many,TRBV3-1,TGTGCCAGCAGCACCGGGACAGAATACTACGAGCAGTACTTC,CASSTGTEYYEQYF
-,TRBJ1-2,many,TRBV11-2,TGTGCCAGCAGCTTAGTCCGGGGGTGGAACTATGGCTACACCTTC,CASSLVRGWNYGYTF
-,TRBJ2-7,-,TRBV2,TGTGCCAGCAGTGAAACGGTATTGGCCGACGAGCAGTACTTC,CASSETVLADEQYF
-,TRBJ2-7,many,TRBV2,TGTGCCAGCAGCCTTGTGTCGGGGGTCTACGAGCAGTACTTC,CASSLVSGVYEQYF
-,TRBJ2-3,-,TRBV7-6,TGTGCTAGCATCGGAGAAGGGGATACGCAGTATTTT,CASIGEGDTQYF
-,TRBJ2-7,many,TRBV7-6,TGTGCCAGCAGCTATCTCGGGATCCGAGGGGGAGACGAGCAGTACTTC,CASSYLGIRGGDEQYF
TRBD2,TRBJ2-3,-,TRBV7-8,TGTGCCAGCAGCGTCGGGACTAGCGTCTTAGGGGCGCAGTATTTT,CASSVGTSVLGAQYF
TRBD1,TRBJ1-2,medium-sized,TRBV5-6,TGTGCCAGCAGCTTCGGGGGACAGCGCTATGGCTACACCTTC,CASSFGGQRYGYTF
-,TRBJ1-1,many,TRBV15,TGTGCCACCAGCAGTTTTAATACAGCGAACACTGAAGCTTTCTTT,CATSSFNTANTEAFF
-,TRBJ2-7,many,TRBV10-2,TGCGCCAGCACCGGGGCGGGACTGACCTACGAGCAGTACTTC,CASTGAGLTYEQYF
-,TRBJ1-1,-,TRBV20-1,TGCAGTGCTAGAGACGGGCCCACTGAAGCTTTCTTT,CSARDGPTEAFF
-,TRBJ1-1,-,TRBV28,TGTGCCAGCAGCTACACCCTTCTTGGCACTGAAGCTTTCTTT,CASSYTLLGTEAFF
TRBD1,TRBJ2-7,many,TRBV10-2,TGCGCCAGCAGTGACTTGACAGGGGACGAGGTGCAGTACTTC,CASSDLTGDEVQYF
-,TRBJ2-1,many,TRBV7-6,TGTGCCAGCAGCCCGTCATCGGGCAGGGGCGGTGAGCAGTTCTTC,CASSPSSGRGGEQFF
-,TRBJ2-2,few,TRBV12-3/TRBV12-4,TGTGCCAGCAGGTCGGGCCCCGGCATTAACACCGGGGAGCTGTTTTTT,CASRSGPGINTGELFF
TRBD2,TRBJ2-1,few,TRBV10-3,TGTGCCATCGGGAGGGTAGCGGGGGACAATGAGCAGTTCTTC,CAIGRVAGDNEQFF
TRBD1,TRBJ2-1,many,TRBV6-2/TRBV6-3,TGTGCCAGCAGTTCTAGGGACAGCTACAATGAGCAGTTCTTC,CASSSRDSYNEQFF
-,TRBJ2-1,many,TRBV5-1,TGCGCCAGCAGAGGTCCGGGGAGCTCCTACAATGAGCAGTTCTTC,CASRGPGSSYNEQFF
-,TRBJ2-1,many,TRBV20-1,TGCAGTGCTAGGAGGCCCGGGGAAAACCCCTTCTACAATGAGCAGTTCTTC,CSARRPGENPFYNEQFF
-,TRBJ1-2,-,TRBV20-1,TGCAGTGCTCGGACCCCTGTTCGTACGACTTACACCTTC,CSARTPVRTTYTF